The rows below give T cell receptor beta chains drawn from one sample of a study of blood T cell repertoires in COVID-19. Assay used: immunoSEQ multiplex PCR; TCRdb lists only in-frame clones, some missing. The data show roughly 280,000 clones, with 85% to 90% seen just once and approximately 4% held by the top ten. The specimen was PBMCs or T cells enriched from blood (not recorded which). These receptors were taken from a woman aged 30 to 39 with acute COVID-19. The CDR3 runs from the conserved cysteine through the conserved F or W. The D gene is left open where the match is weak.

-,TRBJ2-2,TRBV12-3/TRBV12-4,TGTGCCAGCAATTCGGGCACCGGGGAGCTGTTTTTT,CASNSGTGELFF
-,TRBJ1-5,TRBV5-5,TGTGCCAGCAGCTTGGGTTCTGGCAATCAGCCCCAGCATTTT,CASSLGSGNQPQHF
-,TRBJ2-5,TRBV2,TGTGCCAGCAGTGAAGACAGAGTCCAAGAGACCCAGTACTTC,CASSEDRVQETQYF
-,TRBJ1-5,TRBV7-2,TGTGCCAGCAGCATAAGACCAGGAAGCAATCAGCCCCAGCATTTT,CASSIRPGSNQPQHF
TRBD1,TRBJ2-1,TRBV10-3,TGTGCCATCAGCTGGGAACAGGGGTCGGTCTCCTACAATGAGCAGTTCTTC,CAISWEQGSVSYNEQFF
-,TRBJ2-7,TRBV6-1,TGTGCCAGCAGTGAAGCCCTAGCGAGGGAGCAGTACTTC,CASSEALAREQYF
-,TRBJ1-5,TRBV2,TGTGCCAGCTCTCCGGGAAACAATCAGCCCCAGCATTTT,CASSPGNNQPQHF
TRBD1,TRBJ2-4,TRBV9,TGTGCCAGCAGCGATTCCCGGGACAGGGTGGAAAACATTCAGTACTTC,CASSDSRDRVENIQYF
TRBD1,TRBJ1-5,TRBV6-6,TGTGCCAGCAGGGGACAGGGGGCAAATCAGCCCCAGCATTTT,CASRGQGANQPQHF
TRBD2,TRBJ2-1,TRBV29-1,TGCAGCGTTCCTCTAGCGGGAGGGCCCCGGGAGCAGTTCTTC,CSVPLAGGPREQFF
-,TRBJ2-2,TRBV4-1,TGCGCCAGCAGCCAAGGGGCCTCGCCTAGCTCCCTAGTTTCAGGCACCGGGGAGCTGTTTTTT,CASSQGASPSSLVSGTGELFF
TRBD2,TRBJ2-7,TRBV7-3,TGTGCCAGCAGCTTGTCAGCGGGAGGCGTGGACGAGCAGTACTTC,CASSLSAGGVDEQYF
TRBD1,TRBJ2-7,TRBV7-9,TGTGCCAGCAGCTTAGCTTTGGGACAGGGGCTCGAGCAGTACTTC,CASSLALGQGLEQYF
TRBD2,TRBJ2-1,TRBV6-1,TGTGCCAGCAGTGAACTAGCGGGGGACTACAATGAGCAGTTCTTC,CASSELAGDYNEQFF
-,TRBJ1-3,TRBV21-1,TGTGCCAGCAGCAGAGGAGGGATCCTGTCCTCTGGAAACACCATATATTTT,CASSRGGILSSGNTIYF
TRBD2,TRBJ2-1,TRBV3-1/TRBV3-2,TGTGCCAGCACCCCCGGGGGGGTTGAGCAGTTCTTC,CASTPGGVEQFF
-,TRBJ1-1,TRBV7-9,TGTGCCAGCAGCCCAGGGTACACTGAAGCTTTCTTT,CASSPGYTEAFF